The 13 T cell receptor beta chains below all came from one sample that was sequenced in a study of T-cell memory formation after mild COVID-19. TCRdb called the 5' RACE reads again in MiXCR, with one record for every CDR3 protein. The data hold approximately 65,000 distinct CDR3 sequences, with roughly 17% observed a single time. The sequenced sample was PBMCs or a T cell subset sorted from them (not recorded which). These receptors were collected from an adult woman who had mild COVID-19 (a few samples of this study predate the infection). Cell type and time point are not known.

This clonotype occurred a few times. This chain uses TRBV6-4 with TRBJ2-1; TRBD2 aligns across 9 bases. The V gene's germline CDR1 is MRHNA and CDR2 SNTAGT. J lost 10 bases, V lost 3 bases, and 7 bases had no gene match. The CDR3 is 14 residues long. DNA of the CDR3: TGTGCCAGCAGTGAATCTAGCGGGGCCAAGGAGCAGTTCTTC. This translates into CASSESSGAKEQFF.

This chain uses TRBV2 with TRBJ2-1, with D possibly TRBD2 on 6 matching bases. In germline, CDR1 is SNHLY, CDR2 FYNNEI. The CDR3 contains 14 residues. The ends were cut back, 7 bases at V and 2 bases at J, with 12 bases in the middle. The CDR3: CASTIWGAYNEQFF. For the CDR3, the DNA is TGTGCCAGCACGATATGGGGGGCCTACAATGAGCAGTTCTTC.

A remark on this clonotype: No DNA is shown, since the ends of the CDR3 on it are uncertain; the CDR3 is the one TCRdb lists. This chain connects TRBV5-1 to TRBJ2-7; the DNA was not compared with TRBD1, the D call given in the table. Per the germline V gene, CDR1 is SGHRS and CDR2 is YFSETQ. Including both end residues, the CDR3 is 14 amino acids long. CDR3 sequence: CASSFGTGAPEEYF.

The CDR3 DNA follows: TGCGCCAGCAGCTTGTCAGGAGGGCGGACCTACGAGCAGTACTTC. Translation gives CASSLSGGRTYEQYF. The chain is built from TRBV5-1 and TRBJ2-7, with D possibly matching TRBD2 (6 bases). Deletions cut 1 base from V and 2 bases from J, with 13 bases between. This CDR3 is 15 amino acids long. Germline V lookup: CDR1 SGHRS, CDR2 YFSETQ. The full variable domain, rest sourced from reference TRBV5-1 and TRBJ2-7, is KAGVTQTPRYLIKTRGQQVTLSCSPISGHRSVSWYQQTPGQGLQFLFEYFSETQRNKGNFPGRFSGRQFSNSRSEMNVSTLELGDSALYLCASSLSGGRTYEQYFGPGTRLTVT.

This clonotype has more than one count but fewer than ten. The chain employs TRBV4-3 and TRBJ2-7; weak D call: TRBD2 (6 bases). The CDR3 covers 15 residues. V was shortened by 3 bases and J by 0 bases, with 12 bases between the two germline ends. Looked up from germline, CDR1 is LGHNA and CDR2 is YSLEER. The CDR3 DNA reads TGCGCCAGCAGCCACAGCCGGGAGCGCTCCTACGAGCAGTACTTC. Its translation is CASSHSRERSYEQYF.

CDR3 bases: TGTGCCAGCAGTTACCCACGGGGGCAGAGCACCGGGGAGCTGTTTTTT. Amino acids: CASSYPRGQSTGELFF. This sequence joins TRBV6-2 or TRBV6-3 and TRBJ2-2; D may be TRBD1 or TRBD2 (6 bases each). V lost 2 bases to trimming and J lost 4 bases, with 14 bases between them. Germline CDR1 and CDR2: MNHEY and SVGEGT. The CDR3 runs 16 residues.

There are a few counts of this clonotype. The J gene is TRBJ2-7, the V gene TRBV21-1; the table calls TRBD1, which could not be checked here. TRBV21-1 corresponds to a pseudogene. The CDR3 loop spans 14 amino acids. The CDR3, as DNA: TGTGCCAGCAGCAGGGGACAGTTTACCTACGAGCAGTACTTC. Translation gives CASSRGQFTYEQYF.

This clonotype has a handful of counts. The CDR3 DNA sequence: TGTGCCAGCAGCTTAGAGCGGGGAGTACTCTACGAGCAGTACTTC. This translates into CASSLERGVLYEQYF. The chain couples TRBV7-9 to TRBJ2-7; 7 positions agree with TRBD2. V lost 1 base and J lost 3; bases outside the gene matches: 6. This CDR3 region has 15 residues. CDR1 is SEHNR and CDR2 is FQNEAQ in the germline V gene (reference sequence).

The chain recombines TRBV6-5 with TRBJ1-1, with D unclear. The CDR3 runs to 14 residues. CDR1 MNHEY and CDR2 SVGAGI come from the germline V gene. Between the trimmed V and J ends, which lost 0 bases and 6 bases, there was a span of 11 bases. DNA of the CDR3: TGTGCCAGCAGTTACTCTCTCGGGCCAGCTGAAGCTTTCTTT. This codes for CASSYSLGPAEAFF.

The CDR3 is CASSLWTLTANEKLFF. As DNA, the CDR3 is TGTGCCAGCAGCTTATGGACATTAACGGCTAATGAAAAACTGTTTTTT. The V and J genes are TRBV7-8 and TRBJ1-4; tentatively, D is TRBD1 (5 bases). The germline V gene encodes CDR1 SGHVS and CDR2 FQNEAQ. This CDR3 contains 16 residues. Trimming pared 2 bases from V and 3 bases from J, leaving 13 bases between.

The chain has TRBV9 and TRBJ2-5; either TRBD1 or TRBD2 may supply D (5 bases each). This CDR3 has 13 residues. Trimming removed 2 bases from V and 3 bases from J, with 8 bases in between. CDR1 SGDLS and CDR2 YYNGEE come from the germline V gene. CDR3 sequence reads: CASSVEGKETQYF. Here the CDR3 DNA reads TGTGCCAGCAGCGTTGAGGGGAAAGAGACCCAGTACTTC.

This clonotype was detected a few times. The chain recombines TRBV6-5 with TRBJ2-1; 8 bases fit TRBD2. The J segment lost 4 bases and the V segment lost 6 bases, leaving 8 bases of the junction unmatched. The CDR3 consists of 15 residues. Per the germline V gene, CDR1 is MNHEY and CDR2 is SVGAGI. The CDR3 DNA sequence: TGTGCCAGCAGCTCACGGGGGGGCCAGTACAATGAGCAGTTCTTC. It specifies CASSSRGGQYNEQFF.

The V gene is TRBV20-1, the J gene TRBJ2-5; the D gene could be TRBD1 or TRBD2 (5 bases each). The germline V gene encodes CDR1 DFQATT and CDR2 SNEGSKA (reference sequence). V shed 6 bases and J shed 5 bases, with 22 bases lying between them. This CDR3 has 15 residues. The CDR3 bases are TGCAGTGCCAGCCCCCCAGGGAGCTCAGAGGAGACCCAGTACTTC. Encoded protein: CSASPPGSSEETQYF.